One sample yielded the 19 T cell receptor beta chains listed below, sequenced in a study of T cell repertoires in cytomegalovirus infection. TCRdb called the reads again in MiXCR, with one record for every CDR3 protein. The table lists fewer than 550,000 distinct CDR3 sequences, around 27% of them singletons. The sample taken for sequencing was PBMCs. The receptors were sampled from a human donor in good health (CMV status not recorded). Some clones in this sample may be carry-over from other donors' samples.

This clonotype was recorded at least ten times. This CDR3 reads CASKRAIVEREAEAFF. The CDR3 bases are TGTGCCAGCAAACGGGCGATAGTGGAACGAGAGGCTGAAGCTTTCTTT. The chain carries TRBV7-2 and TRBJ1-1; D not resolved. Germline CDR1 SGHTA, CDR2 FQGNSA. CDR3 length: 16 amino acids. With 7 bases removed from V and 6 bases from J, the gap between germline ends came to 24 bases.

The rearrangement joins TRBV7-9 to TRBJ2-1; 8 nucleotides match TRBD1. The germline CDR1 and CDR2 sequences are SEHNR and FQNEAQ (reference sequence). This CDR3 contains 14 residues. V was clipped by 6 bases and J by 7 bases; unmatched bases: 8. The CDR3 sequence: CASREQGGGNEQFF. In DNA, the CDR3 is TGTGCCAGCAGGGAACAGGGGGGTGGAAATGAGCAGTTCTTC.

Here the CDR3 DNA reads TGTGCCATCTCCCGACTAGCGGGAAGGAGTGAGCAGTTCTTC. It is translated as CAISRLAGRSEQFF. V is TRBV10-3 and J is TRBJ2-1, with 11 bases that match TRBD2. The J segment lost 9 bases and the V segment lost 8 bases, leaving 9 bases of the junction unmatched. CDR1 is ENHRY and CDR2 is SYGVKD in the germline V gene. The CDR3 is 14 amino acids.

The chain links TRBV28 to TRBJ2-3, with D perhaps TRBD2 (5 bases). Germline CDR1 and CDR2: MDHEN and SYDVKM. The length of the CDR3 is 19 residues. V lost 3 bases, J lost 6 bases, and 28 bases lay in between. The CDR3 DNA reads TGTGCCAGCAGTTTTCCCCACAATTATAGCGCTGTGAGTCGGGATACGCAGTATTTT. Protein: CASSFPHNYSAVSRDTQYF.

In its sample, this clonotype was seen once. The V call is TRBV11-2, the J call TRBJ2-1, with 7 bases matching TRBD2. Germline loops: CDR1 SGHAT, CDR2 FQNNGV. This CDR3 is 13 amino acids long. Trimming cost V 3 bases and J 8 bases; bases outside gene matches: 4. The CDR3 DNA is TGTGCCAGCAGCTTCACGGGGGGTCATGAGCAGTTCTTC. Encoded protein: CASSFTGGHEQFF.

The J gene is TRBJ1-5, the V gene TRBV6-2 or TRBV6-3, with D possibly being TRBD1 (5 bases). The germline V gene has CDR1 MNHEY and CDR2 SVGEGT. The CDR3 extends over 17 amino acids. V was pared by 3 bases and J by 2 bases, with 17 bases between. The CDR3 DNA is TGTGCCAGCAGTTATATATACAGGATTACGGGCAATCAGCCCCAGCATTTT. Translating it yields CASSYIYRITGNQPQHF.

The V and J genes are TRBV10-2 and TRBJ1-1; no reliable D call. This CDR3 is built from 13 residues. The V gene's germline CDR1 is WSHSY and CDR2 SAAADI. Trimming pared 2 bases from V and 7 bases from J, leaving 11 bases between. The CDR3 here is CASSEPHRYEAFF. The CDR3 nucleotides are TGCGCCAGCAGTGAGCCCCATCGGTATGAAGCTTTCTTT.

There are many counts of this clonotype. The chain employs TRBV7-2 and TRBJ2-3; no firm D call. CDR1 and CDR2 from the germline V gene are SGHTA and FQGNSA. Trimming left V 3 bases short and J 2 bases short, with 3 bases between. The CDR3 covers 12 residues. CDR3 coding DNA: TGTGCCAGCAGCTTTTACACAGATACGCAGTATTTT. Encoded protein: CASSFYTDTQYF.

The chain recombines TRBV20-1 with TRBJ2-5, with D tentatively TRBD2 (5 bases). Looked up from germline, CDR1 is DFQATT and CDR2 is SNEGSKA (reference sequence). The CDR3 consists of 12 residues. Between the trimmed V and J ends, which lost 4 bases and 2 bases, there was a span of 8 bases. The CDR3 sequence: CSAIWRQETQYF. The CDR3 DNA follows: TGCAGTGCTATCTGGAGGCAAGAGACCCAGTACTTC.

There are a few counts of this clonotype. This chain links TRBV7-2 with TRBJ1-1, with unresolved D. The germline V gene has CDR1 SGHTA and CDR2 FQGNSA. This CDR3 has 14 residues. Deletions cut 5 bases from V and 1 base from J, with 11 bases between. CDR3 amino acids: CASSPFLPNTEAFF. The CDR3 DNA sequence: TGTGCCAGCAGCCCATTCCTTCCGAACACTGAAGCTTTCTTT.

This clonotype was detected a few times. The CDR3 DNA follows: TGTGCCAGCAGTCCCCATACCCAAGAAAAACTGTTTTTT. Encoded protein: CASSPHTQEKLFF. The chain links TRBV12-3 or TRBV12-4 to TRBJ1-4, with unresolved D. This CDR3 spans 13 amino acids. Trimming left V 5 bases short and J 8 bases short, with 12 bases between.

This chain connects TRBV25-1 to TRBJ1-1; tentative D call: TRBD1 (5 bases). Trimming took 8 bases from V and 2 from J, leaving 15 bases between them. CDR1 and CDR2 (germline): MGHDK, SYGVNS. This CDR3 is 14 amino acids long. For the CDR3, the DNA is TGTGCCAGCTCCACCCTGGGGGGTAACACTGAAGCTTTCTTT. Its protein is CASSTLGGNTEAFF. The entire variable domain, with the rest obtained from reference TRBV25-1 and TRBJ1-1, is as follows: EADIYQTPRYLVIGTGKKITLECSQTMGHDKMYWYQQDPGMELHLIHYSYGVNSTEKGDLSSESTVSRIRTEHFPLTLESARPSHTSQYLCASSTLGGNTEAFFGQGTRLTVV.

The rearrangement joins TRBV18 to TRBJ1-4; 11 bases match TRBD1. J lost 3 bases, V lost 2 bases, and 5 bases had no gene match. The CDR3 has 17 amino acids. Per germline, CDR1 KGHSH and CDR2 LQKENI. The CDR3 DNA is TGTGCCAGCTCACCATTCGGACAGGGGGCACCTAATGAAAAACTGTTTTTT. This codes for CASSPFGQGAPNEKLFF.

This clonotype was counted between two and nine times. The chain joins TRBV10-3 to TRBJ1-2, with TRBD1 matching 10 bases. V was clipped by 7 bases and J by 6 bases; unmatched bases: 17. The CDR3 sequence is 17 residues long. Germline lookup yields CDR1 ENHRY and CDR2 SYGVKD. This chain's CDR3 is CAINQGQGMIGRDGYTF. The CDR3 region has the DNA TGTGCCATCAACCAGGGACAGGGGATGATTGGTCGAGATGGCTACACCTTC.

This clonotype has just one count. This CDR3 is CASSQAWEGGKETQYF. The CDR3 DNA follows: TGCGCCAGCAGCCAAGCCTGGGAGGGAGGGAAAGAGACCCAGTACTTC. The chain recombines TRBV4-3 with TRBJ2-5; 7 nucleotides line up with TRBD2. This CDR3 comprises 16 residues. Trimming removed 1 base from V and 3 bases from J; junction bases left unmatched: 8. CDR1 and CDR2 from the germline V gene are LGHNA and YSLEER.

The table lists this clonotype with a few counts. The rearrangement uses TRBV7-9 and TRBJ2-7; TRBD2 matches 7 bases. Germline V gene sequence: CDR1 SEHNR, CDR2 FQNEAQ (reference sequence). The CDR3 runs to 19 residues. V shed 1 base and J 2 bases; nucleotides not matched to a gene: 17. As DNA, the CDR3 is TGTGCCAGCAGCTTAGTACGGCTAGCGGAATGGAGGGTCCCCTACGAGCAGTACTTC. Translation gives CASSLVRLAEWRVPYEQYF.

V gene TRBV7-2 combines with J gene TRBJ2-1; 7 nucleotides align to TRBD2. V was pared by 0 bases and J by 7 bases, with 9 bases of the junction left unmatched. The CDR3 has 16 residues. Germline V gives CDR1 SGHTA, CDR2 FQGNSA. CDR3 protein: CASSLAGVGGWNEQFF. For the CDR3, the DNA is TGTGCCAGCAGCTTAGCGGGGGTGGGAGGGTGGAATGAGCAGTTCTTC.

The CDR3 DNA follows: TGCAGTGCTAGATATGGTAGCGGCTACGAGCAGTACTTC. Protein: CSARYGSGYEQYF. V usage is TRBV20-1 and J usage is TRBJ2-7; TRBD2 might be the D (6 bases). Trimming pared 2 bases from V and 3 bases from J, leaving 11 bases between. This CDR3 region has 13 residues. Per germline, CDR1 DFQATT and CDR2 SNEGSKA (reference sequence).

This clonotype was detected a few times. This chain uses TRBV11-1 with TRBJ2-5; 7 bases agree with TRBD1. The CDR3 contains 15 residues. Germline CDR1 SGHAT, CDR2 FQDESV (reference sequence). V gave up 5 bases and J gave up 7 bases; unmatched junction bases: 13. The CDR3 loop is CASSPRDSSKGTQYF. As DNA, the CDR3 is TGTGCCAGCAGCCCAAGGGACAGCTCAAAAGGGACCCAGTACTTC.